Listed here are 21 T cell receptor beta chains from one sample, sequenced in a study of T cell repertoires in cytomegalovirus infection. TCRdb processed the reads anew with MiXCR; each CDR3 protein has one entry. The sample yields tens of thousands of distinct CDR3 sequences, about 4.2% seen once. Sequencing input: PBMCs. These receptor sequences come from a human donor in good health (CMV status not recorded). Some clones in this sample may be carry-over from other donors' samples.

This clonotype was detected a few times. This rearrangement joins TRBV20-1 to TRBJ2-3; 7 bases line up with TRBD2. V lost 3 bases, J lost 5 bases, and 14 bases stayed unmatched. The CDR3 is 16 residues long. Per germline, CDR1 DFQATT and CDR2 SNEGSKA (reference sequence). The CDR3 DNA reads as TGCAGTGCTAGTGGGAGCGGGGTCCTTCGAGGAGATACGCAGTATTTT. It specifies CSASGSGVLRGDTQYF.

This clonotype was found many times. The gene calls are TRBV14 and TRBJ1-1; D perhaps matches TRBD1 (5 bases). CDR3 length: 16 amino acids. In germline, CDR1 is SGHDN, CDR2 FVKESK. Trimming left V 1 base short and J 0 bases short, with 12 bases between. CDR3 residues: CASSQVGAGLNTEAFF. CDR3 coding DNA: TGTGCCAGCAGCCAAGTCGGTGCAGGGTTGAACACTGAAGCTTTCTTT. Filled out from reference TRBV14 and TRBJ1-1, the complete variable domain reads EAGVTQFPSHSVIEKGQTVTLRCDPISGHDNLYWYRRVMGKEIKFLLHFVKESKQDESGMPNNRFLAERTGGTYSTLKVQPAELEDSGVYFCASSQVGAGLNTEAFFGQGTRLTVV.

This clonotype was recorded at least ten times. The V call is TRBV20-1, the J call TRBJ1-2; the match to TRBD1 covers 7 bases. This CDR3 region has 15 residues. Germline-derived CDR1 and CDR2 are DFQATT and SNEGSKA (reference sequence). V lost 5 bases and J lost 4; bases outside the gene matches: 13. The DNA of the CDR3 is TGCAGTGCTGAACAGGGGACGGGGATTGGCTATGGCTACACCTTC. Encoded protein: CSAEQGTGIGYGYTF.

This clonotype was counted many times. Mismatch with germline at one junction end may stem from a read error. The chain carries TRBV7-2 and TRBJ2-7; D remains ambiguous. There are 15 residues in the CDR3. Germline V gene data show CDR1 as SGHTA and CDR2 as FQGNSA. CDR3 DNA: TGTGCCAACAGCCCCAGTTTCACCGTTTACTACGAGCAGTACTTC. Encoded protein: CANSPSFTVYYEQYF.

This clonotype was found a few times. This chain uses TRBV7-2 with TRBJ2-7; TRBD1 agrees at 9 bases. V was pared by 0 bases and J by 6 bases, with 6 bases of the junction left unmatched. Germline V lookup: CDR1 SGHTA, CDR2 FQGNSA. The CDR3 is made up of 15 amino acids. The CDR3 region has the DNA TGTGCCAGCAGCTTAGCGGGACAGGGTAGGGGCGAGCAGTACTTC. This gives the protein CASSLAGQGRGEQYF. Using reference TRBV7-2 and TRBJ2-7 for the parts outside the CDR3, the full variable domain is GAGVSQSPSNKVTEKGKDVELRCDPISGHTALYWYRQSLGQGLEFLIYFQGNSAPDKSGLPSDRFSAERTGGSVSTLTIQRTQQEDSAVYLCASSLAGQGRGEQYFGPGTRLTVT.

This clonotype was counted at least ten times. The chain couples TRBV7-2 to TRBJ2-7; D is possibly TRBD1 or TRBD2 (6 bases each). The germline V gene encodes CDR1 SGHTA and CDR2 FQGNSA. The CDR3 sequence is 19 residues long. Between the trimmed V and J ends, which lost 1 base and 5 bases, there was a span of 27 bases. This CDR3 reads CASSLEGVWGASRGHEQYF. CDR3 DNA: TGTGCCAGCAGCTTAGAAGGTGTGTGGGGGGCGTCTCGCGGGCACGAGCAGTACTTC.

This clonotype occurred many times. The genes are TRBV7-2 and TRBJ2-2, with TRBD1 matching over 8 bases. The CDR3 has 15 residues. Germline CDR1 SGHTA, CDR2 FQGNSA. The junction had 6 bases not matched to a gene; V was cut back by 5 bases and J by 4 bases. The CDR3 reads CASSPDRGRTGELFF. DNA of the CDR3: TGTGCCAGCAGCCCCGACAGGGGACGCACCGGGGAGCTGTTTTTT.

This clonotype came up many times. The rearrangement uses TRBV7-2 and TRBJ1-1, with TRBD1 as a possible D gene (6 bases). V lost 3 bases and J lost 6, with 11 bases in between. The germline V gene encodes CDR1 SGHTA and CDR2 FQGNSA. The CDR3 contains 13 residues. CDR3: CASSFRTAAEAFF. The CDR3, as DNA: TGTGCCAGCAGCTTCAGGACAGCCGCTGAAGCTTTCTTT.

This clonotype was seen many times. The chain uses TRBV7-2 and TRBJ1-1; 9 nucleotides agree with TRBD1. CDR1 and CDR2 (germline): SGHTA, FQGNSA. Trimming at V came to 7 bases and at J to 10 bases, leaving 13 bases not matched to a gene. CDR3 length equals 14 residues. CDR3 residues: CASTLGQGNPRAFF. DNA of the CDR3: TGTGCCAGCACCTTGGGACAGGGTAATCCTAGAGCTTTCTTT.

This clonotype was detected ten times or more. V and J are TRBV7-2 and TRBJ2-6, with D hard to call. This CDR3 is 17 amino acids long. The germline gives CDR1 SGHTA, CDR2 FQGNSA. Trimming removed 5 bases at V and 0 bases at J, with 14 bases between. The CDR3 sequence: CASSLTSGFSGANVLTF. Written as DNA, the CDR3 is TGTGCCAGCAGCCTGACGAGTGGTTTCTCTGGGGCCAACGTCCTGACTTTC.

This clonotype was picked up many times. The V and J genes are TRBV7-2 and TRBJ2-4; D might be TRBD1 (5 bases). Germline loops: CDR1 SGHTA, CDR2 FQGNSA. V was cut by 5 bases and J by 5 bases, with 13 bases left in between. The CDR3 is made up of 14 amino acids. The CDR3 nucleotides are TGTGCCAGCAGCCCGAGACAGACAGAAAACATTCAGTACTTC. Its protein product is CASSPRQTENIQYF.

This clonotype was found many times. Here the CDR3 DNA reads TGTGCCAGCAGTTTCCTGAACAGTTACAATGAGCAGTTCTTC. Protein product: CASSFLNSYNEQFF. The chain combines TRBV12-3 or TRBV12-4 with TRBJ2-1; D is ambiguous. Trimming shortened V by 3 bases and J by 4 bases, and 10 bases separated the two germline ends. This CDR3 spans 14 amino acids.

The rearrangement links TRBV6-6 to TRBJ1-1; possibly TRBD1 for D (5 bases). V lost 5 bases and J 5 bases, leaving 30 bases between the germline ends. From germline, CDR1 is MNHNY and CDR2 SVGAGI (reference sequence). CDR3 length: 19 amino acids. The CDR3 spells CASSDPGTLNLRTMTEAFF. As DNA, the CDR3 is TGTGCCAGCAGTGACCCCGGGACCTTAAATCTTCGAACGATGACTGAAGCTTTCTTT.

At least ten counts were recorded for this clonotype. The chain joins TRBV7-2 to TRBJ2-3, with D hard to call. The CDR3 runs to 15 residues. Germline values: CDR1 SGHTA, CDR2 FQGNSA. Trimming shortened V by 2 bases and J by 5 bases, and 14 bases separated the two germline ends. The CDR3 loop is CASSLLPPPVDTQYF. The CDR3 nucleotides are TGTGCCAGCAGCTTACTCCCACCGCCGGTAGATACGCAGTATTTT.

The table lists this clonotype with many counts. V is TRBV20-1 and J is TRBJ1-5; a possible D gene is TRBD1 (5 bases). The ends were cut back, 5 bases at V and 10 bases at J, with 15 bases in the middle. The CDR3 contains 12 residues. Germline lookup yields CDR1 DFQATT and CDR2 SNEGSKA (reference sequence). This CDR3 reads CSAFPGTGPQHF. CDR3 coding DNA: TGCAGTGCTTTTCCGGGCACAGGACCCCAGCATTTT.

This clonotype has a count of ten or more. The gene calls are TRBV4-3 and TRBJ1-3; tentative D call: TRBD1 (6 bases). Germline assignment: CDR1 LGHNA and CDR2 YSLEER. The ends were cut back, 2 bases at V and 7 bases at J, with 12 bases in the middle. There are 14 residues in the CDR3. This CDR3 reads CASSQRQGWNTIYF. CDR3 nucleotides: TGCGCCAGCAGCCAACGGCAGGGGTGGAACACCATATATTTT.

This clonotype was recorded at least ten times. The CDR3: CASDPGTGGIGYTF. The CDR3 DNA is TGTGCCAGCGACCCCGGGACAGGGGGCATTGGCTACACCTTC. The genes are TRBV2 and TRBJ1-2, with TRBD1 matching 12 bases. This CDR3 is built from 14 residues. From germline, CDR1 is SNHLY and CDR2 FYNNEI. V gave up 8 bases and J gave up 7 bases; unmatched junction bases: 8.

This clonotype was seen ten or more times. No conserved phenylalanine or tryptophan ends this CDR3, so it is likely a read error. The DNA is omitted, as the CDR3 cannot be located on it reliably, and the CDR3 follows TCRdb's listing. The chain uses TRBV7-6 and TRBJ1-3. Germline V gene lookup returns CDR1 SGHVS and CDR2 FNYEAQ. The length of the CDR3 is 11 amino acids, counting both ends. CDR3 loop: CASSLEYRVGY.

This clonotype was detected many times. The rearrangement uses TRBV12-3 or TRBV12-4 and TRBJ1-2, with 7 bases that match TRBD1. The trim removed 7 bases at V and 7 bases at J, leaving 9 bases unmatched. The CDR3 has 13 residues. CDR3 loop: CASTSRGVGGYTF. Written as DNA, the CDR3 is TGTGCCAGCACCAGCAGGGGGGTCGGTGGCTACACCTTC.

This clonotype showed up many times. This chain joins TRBV27 and TRBJ2-5, with 8 bases that match TRBD2. Looked up from germline, CDR1 is MNHEY and CDR2 is SMNVEV (reference sequence). The V segment lost 6 bases and the J segment 4 bases; nucleotides outside the gene matches: 4. The CDR3 has 13 residues. The CDR3 protein is CASRLAGTETQYF. The DNA of the CDR3 is TGTGCCAGCAGGTTAGCGGGAACAGAGACCCAGTACTTC.

This clonotype occurred many times. The rearrangement uses TRBV7-3 and TRBJ2-1; D unresolved. The germline V gene has CDR1 SGHTA and CDR2 FQGTGA. There are 13 residues in the CDR3. The germline V and J ends were trimmed by 2 bases and 5 bases, with 7 bases remaining between them. CDR3 in DNA: TGTGCCAGCAGCTTAGATCGCCACAATGAGCAGTTCTTC. The encoded protein is CASSLDRHNEQFF.